The clone carrying this T cell receptor (beta chain) has more than one count but fewer than ten. Its antigen is still unknown. These data come from a study of regulatory T cells in long-lasting Graves disease. Study-level points and caveats: Relative to new patients (roughly 1,000), persistent patients exhibited greater sharing of public clonotypes (approximately 2,500).

The length of the CDR3 is 14 residues. Germline V lookup: CDR1 MGHDK, CDR2 SYGVNS. The V gene lost 8 bases and the J gene lost 6 bases, with 20 bases spanning the gap. Time point denoted: newly diagnosed GD, antithyroid drugs for less than 3 months. PBMC RNA served as the TCR library source. A roughly 10-milliliter sample of peripheral blood was drawn into EDTA tubes. Arm-PCR with iRepertoire HTBI primers amplified the CDR3 regions for these TCR beta libraries. Each CDR3 protein is one row after TCRdb ran MiXCR on the multiplex PCR reads. The data contain fewer than 350,000 distinct CDR3 sequences, 15% to 20% of them singletons.

The sequence was collected from a female donor with Graves disease. The specimen was peripheral blood mononuclear cells (PBMCs), collected at new diagnosis, from a patient treated with antithyroid drugs. The rearrangement links TRBV25-1 to TRBJ2-7, with a tentative D call TRBD2 (6 bases). CDR3 loop: CASAWGGERIEQYF. The DNA for the CDR3 is TGTGCCAGCGCTTGGGGCGGGGAAAGAATCGAGCAGTACTTC.